A single sample is the source of the 13 T cell receptor beta chains below, sequenced in a study of response to subunit inactivated influenza vaccine. TCRdb re-called the RT-PCR reads with MiXCR, one entry per CDR3 protein. The sample has around 470,000 distinct CDR3 sequences; approximately 7.7% are singletons. The material was PBMCs from blood, obtained less than 30 months after vaccination. The receptors come from a man between 50 and 69 years old who received an inactivated influenza vaccine.

The V gene is TRBV6-1, the J gene TRBJ1-5; the D gene is possibly TRBD1 (5 bases). The CDR3 extends over 14 amino acids. Germline V lookup: CDR1 MNHNS, CDR2 SASEGT. Trimming removed 8 bases at V and 0 bases at J, with 11 bases between. The CDR3 region has the DNA TGTGCCAGCTGGGGCAGGGCTAGCAATCAGCCCCAGCATTTT. This gives the protein CASWGRASNQPQHF.

The chain recombines TRBV3-1 with TRBJ1-2; 7 bases align to TRBD1. The CDR3 spans 15 residues. Trimming removed 4 bases from V and 3 bases from J; junction bases left unmatched: 8. Germline lookup yields CDR1 LGHDT and CDR2 YNNKEL (reference sequence). CDR3 amino acids: CASSPDRVRDYGYTF. DNA of the CDR3: TGTGCCAGCAGCCCTGACAGGGTTAGGGACTATGGCTACACCTTC.

The V call is TRBV5-1, the J call TRBJ1-5; a possible D gene is TRBD1 (6 bases). V shed 4 bases and J shed 7 bases, with 15 bases lying between them. The CDR3 extends over 14 amino acids. Germline V gene lookup returns CDR1 SGHRS and CDR2 YFSETQ. The CDR3, as DNA: TGCGCCAGCAGCCCCGTGGGGGGGCGACAGCCCCAGCATTTT. It encodes CASSPVGGRQPQHF.

The chain recombines TRBV9 with TRBJ2-5, with 12 bases aligning to TRBD2. There are 15 residues in the CDR3. The germline V gene has CDR1 SGDLS and CDR2 YYNGEE. V dropped 3 bases and J dropped 5; count of bases not matched to a gene: 5. The CDR3, as DNA: TGTGCCAGCAGCGCCGCCGGGACTAGCGGGGAGACCCAGTACTTC. Its translation is CASSAAGTSGETQYF.

There are many counts of this clonotype. The genes are TRBV25-1 and TRBJ2-2; D unclear. The V end was cut by 8 bases, the J end by 3 bases, with 4 bases between. There are 11 residues in the CDR3. Germline V gene data show CDR1 as MGHDK and CDR2 as SYGVNS. This CDR3 reads CASGHTGELFF. CDR3 sequence (DNA): TGTGCCAGCGGCCACACCGGGGAGCTGTTTTTT.

This rearrangement joins TRBV5-1 to TRBJ1-1; TRBD1 matches at 7 bases. This CDR3 has 13 residues. Germline CDR1 reads SGHRS; CDR2 reads YFSETQ. V was pared by 4 bases and J by 10 bases, with 10 bases of the junction left unmatched. The CDR3 sequence: CASSPSDRAGAFF. CDR3 sequence (DNA): TGCGCCAGCAGCCCATCAGACAGGGCCGGAGCTTTCTTT.

There are many counts of this clonotype. The CDR3 DNA follows: TGTGCCATCGGGCGGGAGGCCTACAATGAGCAGTTCTTC. Its protein product is CAIGREAYNEQFF. The chain has TRBV10-3 and TRBJ2-1; 8 nucleotides agree with TRBD2. Germline values: CDR1 ENHRY, CDR2 SYGVKD. V shed 8 bases, J shed 2 bases, and the junction held 2 bases outside the gene matches. This CDR3 comprises 13 residues.

The chain joins TRBV12-3 or TRBV12-4 to TRBJ2-7; 8 bases map to TRBD1. The CDR3 contains 14 residues. J was trimmed by 7 bases and V by 6 bases; bases with no gene match: 11. The DNA for the CDR3 is TGTGCCAGCAGCCTAGGGACGGGACAGGAGGAGCAGTACTTC. It translates to CASSLGTGQEEQYF.

This clonotype was recorded at least ten times. This chain uses TRBV12-3 or TRBV12-4 with TRBJ2-1, with D tentatively TRBD1 or TRBD2 (5 bases each). V dropped 3 bases and J dropped 9 bases, with 12 bases sitting between them. The CDR3 spans 13 residues. The CDR3 DNA reads as TGTGCCAGCAGTTTTGGGGGTGGATTTGAGCAGTTCTTC. Translation gives CASSFGGGFEQFF.

The chain is built from TRBV29-1 and TRBJ1-2, with D possibly TRBD1 on 5 matching bases. Per germline, CDR1 SQVTM and CDR2 ANQGSEA. The CDR3 loop spans 13 amino acids. V lost 6 bases, J lost 2 bases, and 13 bases lay in between. The CDR3 DNA reads TGCAGCGTCGCCTCCGGGACGAACTATGGCTACACCTTC. Translating gives CSVASGTNYGYTF. Using reference TRBV29-1 and TRBJ1-2 for the parts outside the CDR3, the full variable domain is SAVISQKPSRDICQRGTSLTIQCQVDSQVTMMFWYRQQPGQSLTLIATANQGSEATYESGFVIDKFPISRPNLTFSTLTVSNMSPEDSSIYLCSVASGTNYGYTFGSGTRLTVV.

This clonotype came up many times. The junction shows a germline mismatch at one end, possibly a read error. This chain links TRBV5-1 with TRBJ2-7; possibly TRBD1 for D (6 bases). The CDR3 runs 15 residues. Germline V lookup: CDR1 SGHRS, CDR2 YFSETQ. The CDR3 loop reads CASGLSWGLYDEQYF. Written as DNA, the CDR3 is TGCGCCAGCGGCTTGAGTTGGGGGCTTTACGACGAGCAGTACTTC.

This clonotype was counted only a few times. V usage is TRBV14 and J usage is TRBJ2-1; TRBD1 matches at 9 bases. With V trimmed by 6 bases and J by 3 bases, 0 bases remained unmatched. The CDR3 extends over 13 amino acids. In germline, CDR1 is SGHDN, CDR2 FVKESK. Here the CDR3 reads CASRTGGYNEQFF. DNA of the CDR3: TGTGCCAGCAGGACAGGGGGCTACAATGAGCAGTTCTTC.

The table lists this clonotype with many counts. V usage is TRBV7-9 and J usage is TRBJ2-1; 9 bases match TRBD2. There are 17 residues in the CDR3. V shed 0 bases, J shed 8 bases, and the junction held 11 bases outside the gene matches. Per germline, CDR1 SEHNR and CDR2 FQNEAQ (reference sequence). The CDR3 sequence is CASSLAYRTSERDEQFF. CDR3 nucleotides: TGTGCCAGCAGCTTAGCGTATCGGACTAGCGAAAGGGATGAGCAGTTCTTC.